One and the same sample provided the 31 T cell receptor beta chains below, sequenced in a study of shared T cell receptors in the human thymus. Data came from immunoSEQ multiplex PCR; TCRdb stores just in-frame clones and leaves some out. This table has about 380,000 clones, approximately 95% appearing once. Input material: thymocytes. The origin of the receptors is a human donor.

The rearrangement joins TRBV28 to TRBJ2-5, with 7 bases identical to TRBD2. The CDR3 runs 15 residues. Trimming cost V 6 bases and J 5 bases; bases outside gene matches: 12. The germline CDR1 and CDR2 sequences are MDHEN and SYDVKM. CDR3 amino acids: CASSRRGRAGETQYF. CDR3 nucleotides: TGTGCCAGCAGCCGCCGAGGGAGGGCAGGCGAGACCCAGTACTTC.

The chain combines TRBV25-1 with TRBJ2-6; the D gene is possibly TRBD2 (6 bases). The germline V gene has CDR1 MGHDK and CDR2 SYGVNS. CDR3 length: 17 residues. The V and J ends lost 5 bases and 0 bases respectively, with 14 bases between them. CDR3 bases: TGTGCCAGCAGTCCCACAATGGGGGGCTCTGGGGCCAACGTCCTGACTTTC. Protein: CASSPTMGGSGANVLTF.

This clone was recorded only once. The V gene is TRBV5-4, the J gene TRBJ1-3, with 12 bases that match TRBD1. This CDR3 contains 14 residues. Germline trimming cut 4 bases from V and 5 bases from J; bases unmatched to any gene: 1. From germline, CDR1 is SGHNT and CDR2 YYREEE (reference sequence). CDR3 in DNA: TGTGCCAGCAGCCGGGACAGGGGGCGAAACACCATATATTTT. Protein: CASSRDRGRNTIYF.

The chain couples TRBV11-2 to TRBJ2-3, with 9 bases fitting TRBD1. Germline V gene lookup returns CDR1 SGHAT and CDR2 FQNNGV. The CDR3 contains 12 residues. The V segment lost 5 bases and the J segment 13 bases; nucleotides outside the gene matches: 7. The CDR3 protein is CASSGRDRAKYF. DNA for the CDR3: TGTGCCAGCAGCGGCCGGGACAGGGCGAAGTATTTT.

V is TRBV27 and J is TRBJ1-4; 8 bases are shared with TRBD1. Germline V gene sequence: CDR1 MNHEY, CDR2 SMNVEV (reference sequence). This CDR3 has 16 amino acids. Trimming took 4 bases from V and 3 from J; bases not matched to a gene: 7. CDR3 DNA: TGTGCCAGCAGTTCCCGGGACAGGCAATCTAATGAAAAACTGTTTTTT. Its translation: CASSSRDRQSNEKLFF.

This chain connects TRBV7-6 to TRBJ1-3, with 8 positions matching TRBD1. The germline gives CDR1 SGHVS, CDR2 FNYEAQ. Trimming removed 5 bases from V and 0 bases from J; junction bases left unmatched: 9. The CDR3 runs 17 residues. The CDR3 nucleotides read TGTGCCAGCAGCCTCCGGACAGGGACCTTCTCTGGAAACACCATATATTTT. Protein product: CASSLRTGTFSGNTIYF.

The chain uses TRBV28 and TRBJ1-4; no clear D gene. The V end was cut by 6 bases, the J end by 8 bases, with 13 bases between. The germline CDR1 and CDR2 sequences are MDHEN and SYDVKM. The CDR3 is 13 amino acids. The CDR3 coding sequence is TGTGCCAGCAGCCAGCAGCATGAAGAAAAACTGTTTTTT. Translated: CASSQQHEEKLFF.

The chain is built from TRBV27 and TRBJ2-7; 7 nucleotides match TRBD2. The CDR3 is 15 amino acids. Germline trimming cut 6 bases from V and 3 bases from J; bases unmatched to any gene: 11. Germline loops: CDR1 MNHEY, CDR2 SMNVEV (reference sequence). CDR3 nucleotide sequence: TGTGCCAGCAGCCCTGGGAGGGGAAGTTACTACGAGCAGTACTTC. Translation: CASSPGRGSYYEQYF.

This rearrangement joins TRBV7-6 to TRBJ2-7; D ambiguous. Germline CDR1 is SGHVS and CDR2 is FNYEAQ. V lost 5 bases and J 5 bases, leaving 10 bases between the germline ends. This CDR3 region has 12 residues. The CDR3, as DNA: TGTGCCAGCAGCCCGCGTGTCCACGAGCAGTACTTC. Translated: CASSPRVHEQYF.

The chain combines TRBV15 with TRBJ2-7; 9 bases line up with TRBD1. Trimming took 6 bases from V and 5 from J; bases not matched to a gene: 8. This CDR3 spans 14 amino acids. Germline CDR1 is LNHNV and CDR2 is YYDKDF (reference sequence). DNA for the CDR3: TGTGCCACCAGACCTGGGACAGGGAACCACGAGCAGTACTTC. Its protein is CATRPGTGNHEQYF.

This chain links TRBV6-6 with TRBJ2-1; 7 positions match TRBD2. V gave up 4 bases and J gave up 8 bases; unmatched junction bases: 14. Per the germline V gene, CDR1 is MNHNY and CDR2 is SVGAGI (reference sequence). The CDR3 is 16 residues long. For the CDR3, the DNA is TGTGCCAGCAGTTTCCCGAGGCGGGAGTACGTCGATGAGCAGTTCTTC. Protein sequence: CASSFPRREYVDEQFF.

V and J are TRBV25-1 and TRBJ2-3, with no clear D. Germline values: CDR1 MGHDK, CDR2 SYGVNS. The CDR3 is 16 amino acids. Between the trimmed V and J ends, which lost 3 bases and 4 bases, there was a span of 17 bases. The CDR3 DNA sequence: TGTGCCAGCAGTGACTCTAAGTCCCATTGGGCAGATACGCAGTATTTT. Protein sequence: CASSDSKSHWADTQYF.

The chain links TRBV18 to TRBJ2-3, with D maybe TRBD2 (6 bases). The V gene lost 1 base and the J gene lost 1 base, with 24 bases spanning the gap. The length of the CDR3 is 20 residues. Looked up from germline, CDR1 is KGHSH and CDR2 is LQKENI. As DNA, the CDR3 is TGTGCCAGCTCACCACTCACTAGGCCAGAGCCGGGACTGCGCACAGATACGCAGTATTTT. Translating it yields CASSPLTRPEPGLRTDTQYF. The entire variable domain, with the rest obtained from reference TRBV18 and TRBJ2-3, is as follows: NAGVMQNPRHLVRRRGQEARLRCSPMKGHSHVYWYRQLPEEGLKFMVYLQKENIIDESGMPKERFSAEFPKEGPSILRIQQVVRGDSAAYFCASSPLTRPEPGLRTDTQYFGPGTRLTVL.

The chain recombines TRBV4-2 with TRBJ2-2; D is undetermined. CDR1 and CDR2 (germline): LGHNA, YNFKEQ. Trimming stripped 1 base from V and 6 bases from J, with 9 bases between. The CDR3 has 14 amino acids. This CDR3 is CASSQVDPAGELFF. CDR3 nucleotide sequence: TGTGCCAGCAGCCAAGTAGATCCGGCCGGGGAGCTGTTTTTT.

This clone was observed once. This chain uses TRBV5-1 with TRBJ2-1; 8 bases map to TRBD2. Germline V CDR1 and CDR2: SGHRS, YFSETQ. The CDR3 covers 16 residues. J was trimmed by 7 bases and V by 0 bases; bases with no gene match: 9. The CDR3 protein is CASSLERGLDLNEQFF. The CDR3 bases are TGCGCCAGCAGCTTGGAAAGGGGACTAGATCTTAATGAGCAGTTCTTC.

This chain joins TRBV27 and TRBJ2-7; D may match TRBD1 or TRBD2 (6 bases each). From germline, CDR1 is MNHEY and CDR2 SMNVEV (reference sequence). The CDR3 runs 15 residues. Trimming removed 3 bases at V and 5 bases at J, with 17 bases between. CDR3 in amino acids: CASSLEGGSEDEQYF. CDR3 nucleotides: TGTGCCAGCAGTTTGGAGGGGGGAAGTGAGGACGAGCAGTACTTC.

This chain uses TRBV7-2 with TRBJ2-7, with 8 positions matching TRBD1. V lost 0 bases, J lost 2 bases, and 21 bases stayed unmatched. Germline V gives CDR1 SGHTA, CDR2 FQGNSA. This CDR3 region has 21 residues. The CDR3 DNA is TGTGCCAGCAGCTTAGCGAAGGCCACAGGGGGAATGAAGGGCAATACCTACGAGCAGTACTTC. It encodes CASSLAKATGGMKGNTYEQYF.

V and J are TRBV27 and TRBJ2-1; D is unresolved. The CDR3 has 12 amino acids. The V gene lost 6 bases and the J gene lost 8 bases, with 11 bases spanning the gap. The germline V gene encodes CDR1 MNHEY and CDR2 SMNVEV (reference sequence). The DNA for the CDR3 is TGTGCCAGCAGCCGGCAAAGGGATGAGCAGTTCTTC. It encodes CASSRQRDEQFF.

The chain has TRBV7-9 and TRBJ2-1, with D possibly TRBD1 on 5 matching bases. The germline V and J ends were trimmed by 3 bases and 1 base, with 13 bases remaining between them. The CDR3 consists of 16 residues. CDR1 and CDR2 from the germline V gene are SEHNR and FQNEAQ (reference sequence). This CDR3 is CASSFNLGESYNEQFF. CDR3 DNA sequence: TGTGCCAGCAGCTTCAATTTAGGGGAATCCTACAATGAGCAGTTCTTC.

The CDR3 reads CAISGGSPNLPNNYGYTF. CDR3 coding DNA: TGTGCCATCAGTGGAGGTAGCCCTAACCTCCCGAATAACTATGGCTACACCTTC. This chain links TRBV10-3 with TRBJ1-2; no definite D call. Germline V lookup: CDR1 ENHRY, CDR2 SYGVKD. The CDR3 runs 18 residues. V was shortened by 4 bases and J by 1 base, with 22 bases between the two germline ends.

J is TRBJ1-3 and V is TRBV6-5, with a possible D match to TRBD1 (6 bases). CDR1 is MNHEY and CDR2 is SVGAGI in the germline V gene. Trimming shortened V by 2 bases and J by 0 bases, and 8 bases separated the two germline ends. This CDR3 region has 15 residues. The CDR3 sequence: CASSYTGASGNTIYF. The CDR3 nucleotides are TGTGCCAGCAGTTACACGGGGGCCTCTGGAAACACCATATATTTT.

The gene calls are TRBV6-1 and TRBJ1-5; 7 positions match TRBD1. CDR1 MNHNS and CDR2 SASEGT come from the germline V gene. The V and J ends lost 1 base and 2 bases, in that order; junction bases with no gene match: 2. The CDR3 is 15 amino acids. In DNA, the CDR3 is TGTGCCAGCAGTGAAGGCAGGGGGGGCAATCAGCCCCAGCATTTT. Translated: CASSEGRGGNQPQHF.

The rearrangement links TRBV30 to TRBJ2-2; D may be TRBD2 (5 bases). V was pared by 0 bases and J by 5 bases, with 16 bases between. The germline CDR1 and CDR2 sequences are GTSNPN and SVGIG (reference sequence). This CDR3 is 16 amino acids long. CDR3 nucleotides: TGTGCCTGGAGTGTGTTGAGGGAAATCCTTACCGGGGAGCTGTTTTTT. It encodes CAWSVLREILTGELFF.

The genes are TRBV27 and TRBJ2-3; 9 bases are shared with TRBD2. The CDR3 runs to 15 residues. The V and J ends lost 2 bases and 2 bases, in that order; junction bases with no gene match: 2. CDR1 is MNHEY and CDR2 is SMNVEV in the germline V gene (reference sequence). The DNA of the CDR3 is TGTGCCAGCAGTTTACTAGCGGGATCCACAGATACGCAGTATTTT. It codes for CASSLLAGSTDTQYF.

The rearrangement links TRBV5-5 to TRBJ1-1; 11 bases line up with TRBD1. Germline-derived CDR1 and CDR2 are SGHKS and YYEKEE (reference sequence). The V segment lost 3 bases and the J segment 5 bases; nucleotides outside the gene matches: 9. The CDR3 length is 16 residues. The CDR3 sequence is CASSCRDRGKGTEAFF. The CDR3 coding sequence is TGTGCCAGCAGCTGCCGGGACAGGGGGAAGGGGACTGAAGCTTTCTTT.

The genes are TRBV20-1 and TRBJ1-2; 7 bases match TRBD1. Germline V gives CDR1 DFQATT, CDR2 SNEGSKA (reference sequence). The CDR3 has 11 amino acids. The V gene end was trimmed by 7 bases and the J gene end by 6 bases; junction bases not matched to a gene: 5. This CDR3 reads CSVGTEDGYTF. The CDR3, as DNA: TGCAGTGTAGGGACAGAAGATGGCTACACCTTC.

The rearrangement joins TRBV21-1 to TRBJ2-1. TRBV21-1 is a pseudogene. CDR3 length: 14 residues. Here the CDR3 reads CASSKARGANEQFF. CDR3 DNA: TGTGCCAGCAGCAAAGCGCGAGGGGCAAATGAGCAGTTCTTC.

The CDR3 loop reads CASSQDKPTAGYTEAFF. The CDR3 nucleotides are TGTGCCAGCAGCCAAGATAAGCCCACTGCCGGGTACACTGAAGCTTTCTTT. The genes are TRBV4-2 and TRBJ1-1; D is unresolved. CDR3 length: 17 residues. CDR1 is LGHNA, CDR2 YNFKEQ, per germline. V was clipped by 0 bases and J by 3 bases, with 17 bases between them.

The V and J genes are TRBV21-1 and TRBJ2-7; the D call in the table, TRBD1, was not verified against the DNA. TRBV21-1 is an annotated pseudogene. This CDR3 has 17 amino acids. DNA for the CDR3: TGTGCCAGCAGCAAAGCCCCACGACAGGCCGATTGGTACGAGCAGTACTTC. Its protein is CASSKAPRQADWYEQYF.

This chain uses TRBV15 with TRBJ2-1; 11 positions agree with TRBD2. CDR1 and CDR2 from the germline V gene are LNHNV and YYDKDF (reference sequence). V lost 5 bases to trimming and J lost 7 bases; unmatched junction nucleotides: 7. The CDR3 covers 15 residues. The CDR3 sequence: CATSSGLAEGNEQFF. CDR3 sequence (DNA): TGTGCCACCAGCTCGGGACTAGCGGAAGGTAATGAGCAGTTCTTC.

This clone was detected only once. The V gene is TRBV27, the J gene TRBJ1-2, with unresolved D. There are 15 residues in the CDR3. The V gene lost 4 bases and the J gene lost 0 bases, with 12 bases spanning the gap. Germline lookup yields CDR1 MNHEY and CDR2 SMNVEV (reference sequence). The CDR3 DNA sequence: TGTGCCAGCAGTTCCAGGCGACAATCTAACTATGGCTACACCTTC. Its translation: CASSSRRQSNYGYTF.